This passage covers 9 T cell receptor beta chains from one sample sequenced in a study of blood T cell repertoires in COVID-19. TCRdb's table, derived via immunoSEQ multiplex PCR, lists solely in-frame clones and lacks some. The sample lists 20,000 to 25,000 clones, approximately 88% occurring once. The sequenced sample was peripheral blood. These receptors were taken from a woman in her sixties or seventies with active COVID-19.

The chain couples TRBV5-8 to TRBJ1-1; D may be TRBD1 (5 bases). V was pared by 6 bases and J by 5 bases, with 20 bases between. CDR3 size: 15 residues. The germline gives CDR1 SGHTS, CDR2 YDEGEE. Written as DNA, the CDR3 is TGTGCCAGCACCGTGGTGTTAAGGGGAAGTACTGAAGCTTTCTTT. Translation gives CASTVVLRGSTEAFF.

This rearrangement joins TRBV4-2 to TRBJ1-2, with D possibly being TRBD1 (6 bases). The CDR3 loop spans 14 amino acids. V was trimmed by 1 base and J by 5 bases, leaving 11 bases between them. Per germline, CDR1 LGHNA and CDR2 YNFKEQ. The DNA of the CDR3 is TGTGCCAGCAGCCAAGGAGGGGGGGAATATGGCTACACCTTC. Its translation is CASSQGGGEYGYTF.

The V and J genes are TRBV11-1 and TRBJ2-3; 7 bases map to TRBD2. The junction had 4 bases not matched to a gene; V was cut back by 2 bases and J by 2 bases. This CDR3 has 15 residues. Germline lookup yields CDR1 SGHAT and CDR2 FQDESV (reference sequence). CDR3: CASSLWAGDTDTQYF. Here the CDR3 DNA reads TGTGCCAGCAGCTTATGGGCGGGGGACACAGATACGCAGTATTTT.

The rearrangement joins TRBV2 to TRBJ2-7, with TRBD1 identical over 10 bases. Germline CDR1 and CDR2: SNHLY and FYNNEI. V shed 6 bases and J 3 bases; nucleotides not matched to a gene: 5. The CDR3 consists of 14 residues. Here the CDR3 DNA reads TGTGCCAGCAGCCGGGACAGGGGAATCTACGAGCAGTACTTC. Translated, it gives CASSRDRGIYEQYF.

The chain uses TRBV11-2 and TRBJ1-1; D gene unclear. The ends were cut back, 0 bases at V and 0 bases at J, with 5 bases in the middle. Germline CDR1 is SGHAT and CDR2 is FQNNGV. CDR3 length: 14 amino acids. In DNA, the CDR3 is TGTGCCAGCAGCTTAGATAACTTGAACACTGAAGCTTTCTTT. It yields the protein CASSLDNLNTEAFF.

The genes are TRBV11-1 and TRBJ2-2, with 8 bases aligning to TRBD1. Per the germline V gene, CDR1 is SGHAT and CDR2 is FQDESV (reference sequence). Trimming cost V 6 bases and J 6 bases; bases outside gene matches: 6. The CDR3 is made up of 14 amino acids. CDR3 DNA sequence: TGTGCCAGCAGGCCCGGGACAGGAGCCGGGGAGCTGTTTTTT. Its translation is CASRPGTGAGELFF.

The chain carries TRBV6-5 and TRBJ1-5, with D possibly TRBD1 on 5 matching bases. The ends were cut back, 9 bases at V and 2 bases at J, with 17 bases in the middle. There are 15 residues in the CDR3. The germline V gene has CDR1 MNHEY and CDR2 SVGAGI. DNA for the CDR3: TGTGCCAGTGGTCCTTCAGGGAACGGCAATCAGCCCCAGCATTTT. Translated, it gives CASGPSGNGNQPQHF.

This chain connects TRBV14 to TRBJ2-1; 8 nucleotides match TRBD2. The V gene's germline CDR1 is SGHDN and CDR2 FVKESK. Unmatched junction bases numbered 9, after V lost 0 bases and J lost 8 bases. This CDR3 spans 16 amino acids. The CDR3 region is CASSQDMVGGADEQFF. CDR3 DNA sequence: TGTGCCAGCAGCCAAGATATGGTCGGGGGGGCGGATGAGCAGTTCTTC.

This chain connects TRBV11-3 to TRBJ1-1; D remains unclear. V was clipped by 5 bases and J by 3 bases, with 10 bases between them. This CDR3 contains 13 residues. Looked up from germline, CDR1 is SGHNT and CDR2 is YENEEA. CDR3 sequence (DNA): TGTGCCAGCAGCCTCTTCTATTACACTGAAGCTTTCTTT. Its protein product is CASSLFYYTEAFF.